These T cell receptor beta chains were read from a single sample in a study of molecular identifiers for immune sequencing clone quantification. TCRdb itself ran the PCR reads through MiXCR, one entry per CDR3 protein. The profile covers hundreds of thousands of distinct CDR3 sequences, with about 25% appearing a single time and about 0.84% taken by the ten largest. The specimen sequenced was naive CD8+ T cells from blood, with Jurkat cell RNA spiked in. The receptors shown here come from a human donor in good health. Some libraries in this study had Jurkat cell RNA spiked in. The CDR3 runs from the conserved cysteine through the conserved F or W. The D gene is left open where the match is weak. Clone size is not always given. Where it is, it says once, few, many or a class for expanded clones.

cdr3_aa	cdr3_nt	d_call	v_call	j_call	clone_size
CSARDSRQGYNSPLHF	TGCAGTGCTAGAGATAGCCGACAGGGCTATAATTCACCCCTCCACTTT	TRBD1	TRBV20-1	TRBJ1-6	many
CASRIGGSEAFF	TGTGCCAGCAGGATCGGAGGCAGTGAAGCTTTCTTT	.	TRBV12-3/TRBV12-4	TRBJ1-1	.
CASGAGLAADTQYF	TGTGCTAGTGGTGCGGGACTAGCAGCAGATACGCAGTATTTT	TRBD2	TRBV12-5	TRBJ2-3	.
CASSILASNSYEQYF	TGTGCCAGTAGTATCCTAGCGTCGAACTCCTACGAGCAGTACTTC	.	TRBV19	TRBJ2-7	many
CASSQALGQGDFPNYGYTF	TGTGCCAGCAGTCAAGCCCTCGGACAGGGGGACTTCCCTAACTATGGCTACACCTTC	TRBD1	TRBV28	TRBJ1-2	few
CSARDGEVVTEAFF	TGCAGTGCTAGAGATGGGGAGGTCGTTACTGAAGCTTTCTTT	.	TRBV20-1	TRBJ1-1	many
CASSQAGSHYNEQFF	TGTGCCAGCAGCCAGGCAGGATCCCACTACAATGAGCAGTTCTTC	.	TRBV7-9	TRBJ2-1	.
CASSLWGIGNQPQHF	TGTGCCAGCAGTTTGTGGGGGATCGGCAATCAGCCCCAGCATTTT	.	TRBV27	TRBJ1-5	.
CASSPLDSEAFF	TGTGCCAGCAGTCCCCTAGACAGTGAAGCTTTCTTT	.	TRBV28	TRBJ1-1	many
CASRGGGTEAFF	TGTGCCAGCAGGGGGGGTGGGACTGAAGCTTTCTTT	.	TRBV6-6	TRBJ1-1	many
CASSPGGSQGVETQYF	TGCGCCAGCAGCCCCGGGGGGAGCCAGGGGGTGGAGACCCAGTACTTC	.	TRBV4-1	TRBJ2-5	.
CASSYEGDYEQYF	TGTGCCAGCAGTTACGAGGGGGACTACGAGCAGTACTTC	.	TRBV6-2/TRBV6-3	TRBJ2-7	many
CSVHQGAWTEAFF	TGCAGCGTTCATCAGGGGGCCTGGACTGAAGCTTTCTTT	TRBD1	TRBV29-1	TRBJ1-1	many
CASSHYYGATGTQYF	TGTGCCAGCAGTCACTATTATGGGGCGACGGGGACCCAGTACTTC	.	TRBV28	TRBJ2-5	.
CASSSGLQSYEQYF	TGTGCCAGCAGCTCGGGACTTCAGTCCTACGAGCAGTACTTC	.	TRBV7-9	TRBJ2-7	many
CASKEWDRSGTEAFF	TGTGCCAGCAAAGAATGGGACCGCTCGGGCACTGAAGCTTTCTTT	.	TRBV7-9	TRBJ1-1	many
CASSLIEDYGYTF	TGTGCCAGCAGCTTGATTGAAGACTATGGCTACACCTTC	.	TRBV5-5	TRBJ1-2	many